This T cell receptor (beta chain) emerged from a study of shared clonotypes between healthy human individuals. The naive CD8 population came from CD45RO-negative cells selected for CCR7, without terminally differentiated effector memory CD45RA+ cells. The assay was immunoSEQ multiplex PCR, and TCRdb's table has in-frame clones only and misses some. The repertoire consists of about 2 million clones, with less than 95% occurring once and the leading ten covering 1% to 1.3%. J lost 4 bases, V lost 0 bases, and 6 bases had no gene match. Germline V gene data show CDR1 as LGHNA and CDR2 as YSLEER. This CDR3 is 16 amino acids long.

This clonotype was sampled from a man younger than 30 in good health. The chain combines TRBV4-3 with TRBJ2-3; 8 nucleotides line up with TRBD2. The specimen sequenced was naive CD8+ T cells sorted from blood. The CDR3, as DNA: TGCGCCAGCAGCCAAGATCAAGCGGGAGAGGCAGATACGCAGTATTTT. Translating gives CASSQDQAGEADTQYF.